Given below is one T cell receptor beta chain in context. Antigen: not known. The protocol was immunoSEQ multiplex PCR, while the TCRdb copy is restricted to in-frame clones and leaves out a portion. The repertoire holds roughly 120,000 clones, with roughly 87% as singletons. This sample was included in a study of T cell responses to AZD1222 COVID-19 vaccine. Trimming took off 6 bases at V and 5 bases at J, with 13 bases between the two ends. The CDR3 is 13 residues long. The study, taken as a whole, reports: Increased Spike-specific TCR breadth and depth were observed after two AZD1222 doses. Baseline testing showed seropositivity in only a handful of AZD1222 recipients. Spike as a whole was targeted by vaccine-associated CD4 TCRs, dominant at 160-218 and 743-854.

The sample in question was peripheral blood, obtained on day 0 of AZD1222 vaccination. V gene TRBV12-3 or TRBV12-4 combines with J gene TRBJ1-1; tentative D call: TRBD1 (5 bases). The sequence came from an adult in good health. The chain's CDR3 is CASRDMGWTEAFF. The CDR3, as DNA: TGTGCCAGCAGGGACATGGGCTGGACTGAAGCTTTCTTT.